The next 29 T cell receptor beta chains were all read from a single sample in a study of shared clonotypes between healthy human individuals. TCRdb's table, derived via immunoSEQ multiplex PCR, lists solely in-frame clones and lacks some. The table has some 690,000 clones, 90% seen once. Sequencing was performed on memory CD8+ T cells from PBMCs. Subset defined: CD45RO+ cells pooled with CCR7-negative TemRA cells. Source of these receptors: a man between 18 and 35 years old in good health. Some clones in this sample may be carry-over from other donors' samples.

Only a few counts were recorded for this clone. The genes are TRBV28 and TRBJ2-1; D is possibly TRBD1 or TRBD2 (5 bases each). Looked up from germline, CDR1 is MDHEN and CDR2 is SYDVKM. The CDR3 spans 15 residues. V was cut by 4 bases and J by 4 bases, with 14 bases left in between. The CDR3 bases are TGTGCCAGCAGTTCCCCCAGGGAGCTTTACAATGAGCAGTTCTTC. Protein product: CASSSPRELYNEQFF.

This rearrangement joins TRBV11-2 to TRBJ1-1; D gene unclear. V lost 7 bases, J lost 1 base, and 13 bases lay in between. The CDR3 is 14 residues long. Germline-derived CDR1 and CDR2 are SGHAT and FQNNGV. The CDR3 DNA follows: TGTGCCAGCAAGAACTGGACGGAGAACACTGAAGCTTTCTTT. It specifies CASKNWTENTEAFF. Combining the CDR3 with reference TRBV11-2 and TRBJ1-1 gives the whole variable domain EAGVAQSPRYKIIEKRQSVAFWCNPISGHATLYWYQQILGQGPKLLIQFQNNGVVDDSQLPKDRFSAERLKGVDSTLKIQPAKLEDSAVYLCASKNWTENTEAFFGQGTRLTVV.

CDR3 nucleotide sequence: TGTGCCAGCAGCAATATAGCGGGACCCCCATACGAGCAGTACTTC. This codes for CASSNIAGPPYEQYF. The chain joins TRBV7-8 to TRBJ2-7, with 8 bases identical to TRBD2. The CDR3 length is 15 residues. After removal of 5 bases from V and 4 bases from J, the junction contained 10 bases not matched to a gene. Germline-derived CDR1 and CDR2 are SGHVS and FQNEAQ.

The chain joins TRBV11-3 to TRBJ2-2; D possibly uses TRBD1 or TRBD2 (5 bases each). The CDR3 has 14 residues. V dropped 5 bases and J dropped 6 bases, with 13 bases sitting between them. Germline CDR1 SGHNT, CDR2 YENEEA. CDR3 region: CASSPRDRAGELFF. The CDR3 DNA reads TGTGCCAGCAGCCCTAGGGACCGTGCCGGGGAGCTGTTTTTT.

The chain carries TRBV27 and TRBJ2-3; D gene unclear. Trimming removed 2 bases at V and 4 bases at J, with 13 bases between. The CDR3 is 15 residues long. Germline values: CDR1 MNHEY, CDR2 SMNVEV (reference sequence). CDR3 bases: TGTGCCAGCAGTTTAATCAGCAAGCCCCCAGATACGCAGTATTTT. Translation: CASSLISKPPDTQYF.

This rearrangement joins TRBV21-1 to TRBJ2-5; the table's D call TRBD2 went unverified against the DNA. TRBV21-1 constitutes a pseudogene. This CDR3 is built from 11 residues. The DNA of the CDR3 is TGTGCCAGCAGCATTAAAGAGACCCAGTACTTC. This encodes CASSIKETQYF.

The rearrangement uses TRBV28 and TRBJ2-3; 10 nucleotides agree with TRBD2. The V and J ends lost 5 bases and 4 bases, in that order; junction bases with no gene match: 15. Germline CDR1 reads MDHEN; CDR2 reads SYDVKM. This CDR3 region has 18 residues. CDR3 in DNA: TGTGCCAGCAGTGCGTCTAGCGGGAGAATGAGTTTCGCAGATACGCAGTATTTT. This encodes CASSASSGRMSFADTQYF.

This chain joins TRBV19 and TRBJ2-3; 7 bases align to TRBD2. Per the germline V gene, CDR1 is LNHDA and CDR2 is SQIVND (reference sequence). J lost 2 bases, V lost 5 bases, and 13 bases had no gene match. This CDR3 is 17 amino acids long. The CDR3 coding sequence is TGTGCCAGTAGTCTTCCCCCGCTAGCGGATTACACAGATACGCAGTATTTT. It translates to CASSLPPLADYTDTQYF.

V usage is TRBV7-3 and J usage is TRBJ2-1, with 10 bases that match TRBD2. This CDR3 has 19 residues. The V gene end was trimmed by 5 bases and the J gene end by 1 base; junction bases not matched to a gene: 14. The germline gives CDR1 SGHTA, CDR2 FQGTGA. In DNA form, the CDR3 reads TGTGCCAGCAGCCCGCTAATGAGGACTAGCGGTCAATCCTACAATGAGCAGTTCTTC. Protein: CASSPLMRTSGQSYNEQFF.

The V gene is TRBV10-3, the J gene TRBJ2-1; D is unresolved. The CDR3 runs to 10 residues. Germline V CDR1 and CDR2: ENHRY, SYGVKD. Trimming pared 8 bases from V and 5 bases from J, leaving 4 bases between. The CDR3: CAIGDNEQFF. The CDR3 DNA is TGTGCCATCGGGGACAATGAGCAGTTCTTC.

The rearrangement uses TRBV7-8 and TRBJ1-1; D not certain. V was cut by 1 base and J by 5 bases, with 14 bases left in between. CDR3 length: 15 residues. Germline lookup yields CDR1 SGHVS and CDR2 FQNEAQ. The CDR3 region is CASSLGIEGRTEAFF. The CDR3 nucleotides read TGTGCCAGCAGCTTAGGAATAGAGGGTAGGACTGAAGCTTTCTTT.

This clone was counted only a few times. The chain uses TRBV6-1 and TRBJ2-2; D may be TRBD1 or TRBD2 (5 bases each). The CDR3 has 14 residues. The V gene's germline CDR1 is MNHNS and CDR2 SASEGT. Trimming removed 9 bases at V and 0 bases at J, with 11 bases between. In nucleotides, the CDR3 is TGTGCCAGTGGGACGTACGCGAACACCGGGGAGCTGTTTTTT. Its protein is CASGTYANTGELFF.

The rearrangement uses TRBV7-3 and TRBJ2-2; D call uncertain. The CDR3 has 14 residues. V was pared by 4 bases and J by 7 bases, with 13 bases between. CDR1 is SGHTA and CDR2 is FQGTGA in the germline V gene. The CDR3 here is CASSSVGAGGELFF. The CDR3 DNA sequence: TGTGCCAGCAGCTCCGTCGGAGCAGGCGGGGAGCTGTTTTTT.

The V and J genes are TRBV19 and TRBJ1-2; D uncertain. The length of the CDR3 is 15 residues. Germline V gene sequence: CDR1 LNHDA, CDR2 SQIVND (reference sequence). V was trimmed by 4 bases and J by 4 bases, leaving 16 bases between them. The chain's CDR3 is CASSNNGVIGYGYTF. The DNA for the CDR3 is TGTGCCAGTAGTAATAATGGGGTTATCGGCTATGGCTACACCTTC.

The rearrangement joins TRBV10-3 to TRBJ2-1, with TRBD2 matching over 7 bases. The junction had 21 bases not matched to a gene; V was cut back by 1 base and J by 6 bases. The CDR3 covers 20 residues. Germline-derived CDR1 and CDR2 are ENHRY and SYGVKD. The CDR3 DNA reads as TGTGCCATCAGTGAGTGGCTGACAACGGCGGGAGATTTGTTAATCAATGAGCAGTTCTTC. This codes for CAISEWLTTAGDLLINEQFF.

CDR3 in DNA: TGCAGCGTTGAGGCAGCCTACTACGAGCAGTACTTC. Its protein product is CSVEAAYYEQYF. V usage is TRBV29-1 and J usage is TRBJ2-5; D is unresolved. The assigned J gene may be wrong: the sequence end matches TRBJ2-7 better. CDR3 size: 12 residues. Germline V gene lookup returns CDR1 SQVTM and CDR2 ANQGSEA.

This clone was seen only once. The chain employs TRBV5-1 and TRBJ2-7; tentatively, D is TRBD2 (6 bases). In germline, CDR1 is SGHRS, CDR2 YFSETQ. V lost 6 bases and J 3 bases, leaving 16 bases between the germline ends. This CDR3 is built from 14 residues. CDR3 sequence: CASTTGGRNYEQYF. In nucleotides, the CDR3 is TGCGCCAGCACAACTGGAGGGCGGAACTACGAGCAGTACTTC.

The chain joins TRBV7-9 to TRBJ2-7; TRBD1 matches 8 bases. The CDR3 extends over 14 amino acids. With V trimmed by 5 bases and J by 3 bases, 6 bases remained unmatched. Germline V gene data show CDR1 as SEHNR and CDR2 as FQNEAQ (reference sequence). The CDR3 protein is CASSPPTGGYEQYF. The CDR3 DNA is TGTGCCAGCAGCCCCCCAACAGGGGGCTACGAGCAGTACTTC.

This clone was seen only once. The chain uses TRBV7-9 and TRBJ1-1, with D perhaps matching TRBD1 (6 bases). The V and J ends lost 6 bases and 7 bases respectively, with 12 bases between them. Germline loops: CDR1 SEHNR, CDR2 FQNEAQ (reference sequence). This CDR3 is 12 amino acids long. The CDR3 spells CASRAGGGEAFF. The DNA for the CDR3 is TGTGCCAGCAGGGCGGGGGGCGGTGAAGCTTTCTTT.

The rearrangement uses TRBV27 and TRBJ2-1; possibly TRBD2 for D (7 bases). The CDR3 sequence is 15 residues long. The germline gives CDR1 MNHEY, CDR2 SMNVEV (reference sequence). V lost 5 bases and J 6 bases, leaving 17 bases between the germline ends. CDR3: CASSPGRGRFNEQFF. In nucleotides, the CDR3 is TGTGCCAGCAGTCCCGGGCGGGGGCGGTTCAATGAGCAGTTCTTC.

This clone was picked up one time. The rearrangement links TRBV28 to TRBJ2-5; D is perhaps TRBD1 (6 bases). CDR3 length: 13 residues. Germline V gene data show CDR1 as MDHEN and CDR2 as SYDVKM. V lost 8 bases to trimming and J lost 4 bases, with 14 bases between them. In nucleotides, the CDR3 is TGTGCCAGCTCGGCAGGGGTGCGAGAGACCCAGTACTTC. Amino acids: CASSAGVRETQYF.

CDR3 bases: TGTGCCAGCAGCCTAACGAGGGGGTTAAGTGAGCAGTTCTTC. Translating gives CASSLTRGLSEQFF. The chain joins TRBV6-5 to TRBJ2-1, with D possibly being TRBD1 (6 bases). CDR1 is MNHEY, CDR2 SVGAGI, per germline. The CDR3 runs 14 residues. Between the trimmed V and J ends, which lost 6 bases and 9 bases, there was a span of 18 bases.

In DNA form, the CDR3 reads TGTGCCAGCAGCCTGACTAGCGGGAACCCAGATACGCAGTATTTT. Protein: CASSLTSGNPDTQYF. The chain recombines TRBV9 with TRBJ2-3, with TRBD2 matching over 11 bases. The V segment lost 4 bases and the J segment 4 bases; nucleotides outside the gene matches: 5. The CDR3 runs to 15 residues. CDR1 and CDR2 from the germline V gene are SGDLS and YYNGEE. Full variable domain (missing parts from reference TRBV9 and TRBJ2-3): DSGVTQTPKHLITATGQRVTLRCSPRSGDLSVYWYQQSLDQGLQFLIQYYNGEERAKGNILERFSAQQFPDLHSELNLSSLELGDSALYFCASSLTSGNPDTQYFGPGTRLTVL.

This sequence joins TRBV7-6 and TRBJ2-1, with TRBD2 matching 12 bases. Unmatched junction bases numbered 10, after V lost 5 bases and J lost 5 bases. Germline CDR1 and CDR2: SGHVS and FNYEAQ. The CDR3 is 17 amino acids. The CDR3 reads CASSATTSGSNNNEQFF. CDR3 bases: TGTGCCAGCAGCGCAACGACTAGCGGGAGTAACAACAATGAGCAGTTCTTC.

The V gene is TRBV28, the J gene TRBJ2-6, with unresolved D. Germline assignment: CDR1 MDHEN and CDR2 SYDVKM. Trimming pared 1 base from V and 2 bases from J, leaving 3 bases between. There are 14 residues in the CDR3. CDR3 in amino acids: CASSLFPGANVLTF. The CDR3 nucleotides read TGTGCCAGCAGTTTATTTCCTGGGGCCAACGTCCTGACTTTC.

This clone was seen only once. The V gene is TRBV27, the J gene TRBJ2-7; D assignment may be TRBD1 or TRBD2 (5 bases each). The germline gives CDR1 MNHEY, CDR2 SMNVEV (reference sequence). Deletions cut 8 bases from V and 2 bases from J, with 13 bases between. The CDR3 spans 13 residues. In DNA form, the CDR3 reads TGTGCCAGCGGACCGGGACGGACCTACGAGCAGTACTTC. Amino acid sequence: CASGPGRTYEQYF.

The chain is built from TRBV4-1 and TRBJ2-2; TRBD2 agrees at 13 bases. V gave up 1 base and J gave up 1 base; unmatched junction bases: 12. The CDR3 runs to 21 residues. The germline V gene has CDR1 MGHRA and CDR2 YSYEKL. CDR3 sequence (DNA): TGCGCCAGCAGCCAAGCCCCCGGACTAGCGGGAGTCCATCGGAACACCGGGGAGCTGTTTTTT. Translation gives CASSQAPGLAGVHRNTGELFF.

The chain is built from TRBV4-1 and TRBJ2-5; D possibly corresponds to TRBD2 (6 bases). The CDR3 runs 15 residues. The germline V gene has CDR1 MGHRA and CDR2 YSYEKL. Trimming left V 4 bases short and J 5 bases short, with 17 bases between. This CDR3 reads CASSLLEGPLETQYF. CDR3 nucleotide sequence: TGCGCCAGCAGCCTCCTGGAGGGGCCCCTGGAGACCCAGTACTTC.

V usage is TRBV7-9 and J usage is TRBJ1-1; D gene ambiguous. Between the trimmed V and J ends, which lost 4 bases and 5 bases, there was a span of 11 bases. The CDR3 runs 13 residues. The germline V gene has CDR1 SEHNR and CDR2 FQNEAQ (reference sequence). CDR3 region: CASSYALRTEAFF. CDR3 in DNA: TGTGCCAGCAGCTACGCTTTACGGACTGAAGCTTTCTTT.